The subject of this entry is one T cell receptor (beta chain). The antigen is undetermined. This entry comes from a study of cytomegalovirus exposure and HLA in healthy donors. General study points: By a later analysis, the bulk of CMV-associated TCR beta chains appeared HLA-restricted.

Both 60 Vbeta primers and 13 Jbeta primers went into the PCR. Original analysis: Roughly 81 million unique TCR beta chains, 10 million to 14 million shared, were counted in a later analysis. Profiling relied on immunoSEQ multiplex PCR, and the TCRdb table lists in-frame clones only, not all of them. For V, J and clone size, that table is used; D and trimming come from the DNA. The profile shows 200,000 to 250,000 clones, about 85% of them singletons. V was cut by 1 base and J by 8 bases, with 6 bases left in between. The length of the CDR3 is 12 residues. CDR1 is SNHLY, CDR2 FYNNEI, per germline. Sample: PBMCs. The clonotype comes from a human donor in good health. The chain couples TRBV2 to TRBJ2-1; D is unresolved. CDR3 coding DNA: TGTGCCAGCAGTGAAGGTTCGGATGAGCAGTTCTTC. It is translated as CASSEGSDEQFF.